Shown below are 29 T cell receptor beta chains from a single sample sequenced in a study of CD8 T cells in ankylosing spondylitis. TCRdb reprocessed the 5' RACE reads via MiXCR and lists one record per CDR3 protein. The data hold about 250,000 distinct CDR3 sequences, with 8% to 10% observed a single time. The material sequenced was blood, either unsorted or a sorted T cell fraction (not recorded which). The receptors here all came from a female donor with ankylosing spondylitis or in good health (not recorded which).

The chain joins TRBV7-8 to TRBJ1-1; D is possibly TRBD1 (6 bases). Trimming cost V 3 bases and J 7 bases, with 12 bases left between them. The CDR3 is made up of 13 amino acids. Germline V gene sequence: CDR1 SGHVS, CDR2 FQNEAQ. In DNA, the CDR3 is TGTGCCAGCAGCTTGGGCAGGGGTAATGAAGCTTTCTTT. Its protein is CASSLGRGNEAFF.

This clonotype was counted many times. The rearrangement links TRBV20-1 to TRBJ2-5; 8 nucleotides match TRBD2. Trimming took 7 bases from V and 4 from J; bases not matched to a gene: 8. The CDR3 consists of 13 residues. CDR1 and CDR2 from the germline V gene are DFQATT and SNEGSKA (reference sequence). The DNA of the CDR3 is TGCAGTGGAGTTACTAGCGGTGGAGAGACCCAGTACTTC. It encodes CSGVTSGGETQYF.

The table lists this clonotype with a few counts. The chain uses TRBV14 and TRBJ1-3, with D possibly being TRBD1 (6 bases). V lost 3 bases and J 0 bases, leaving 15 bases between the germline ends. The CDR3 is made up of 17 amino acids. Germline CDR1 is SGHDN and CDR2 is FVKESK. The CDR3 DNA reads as TGTGCCAGCAGCCATAATTTGGGGACAAGCTCTGGAAACACCATATATTTT. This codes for CASSHNLGTSSGNTIYF.

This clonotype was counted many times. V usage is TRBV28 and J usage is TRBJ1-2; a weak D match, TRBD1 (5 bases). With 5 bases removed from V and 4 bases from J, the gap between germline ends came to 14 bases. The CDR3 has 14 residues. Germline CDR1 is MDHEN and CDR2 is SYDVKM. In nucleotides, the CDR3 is TGTGCCAGCAGTCCGCCAGGGTGGATCTATGGCTACACCTTC. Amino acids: CASSPPGWIYGYTF.

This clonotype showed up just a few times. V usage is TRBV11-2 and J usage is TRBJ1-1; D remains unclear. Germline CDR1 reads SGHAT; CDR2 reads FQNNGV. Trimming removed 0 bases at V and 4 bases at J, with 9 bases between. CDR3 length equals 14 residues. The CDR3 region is CASSLDNASTEAFF. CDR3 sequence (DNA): TGTGCCAGCAGCTTAGATAACGCTTCCACTGAAGCTTTCTTT.

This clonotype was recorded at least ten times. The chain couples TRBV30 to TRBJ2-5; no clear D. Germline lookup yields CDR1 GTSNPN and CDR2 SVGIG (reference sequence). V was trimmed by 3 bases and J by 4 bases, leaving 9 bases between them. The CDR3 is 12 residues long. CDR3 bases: TGTGCCTGGAGGACCGGCCGAGAGACCCAGTACTTC. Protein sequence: CAWRTGRETQYF.

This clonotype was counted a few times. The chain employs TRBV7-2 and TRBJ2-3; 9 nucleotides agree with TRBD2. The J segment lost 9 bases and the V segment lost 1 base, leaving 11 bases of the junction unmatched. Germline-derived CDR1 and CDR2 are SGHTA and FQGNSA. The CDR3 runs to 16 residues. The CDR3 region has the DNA TGTGCCAGCAGCTTAGGGGGTAGCGGGAGAGGTCGCACGCAGTATTTT. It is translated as CASSLGGSGRGRTQYF.

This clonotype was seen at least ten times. CDR3 nucleotide sequence: TGTGCCACCAGCGACCCGGGACTAGGCACCGGGGAGCTGTTTTTT. This codes for CATSDPGLGTGELFF. The rearrangement links TRBV15 to TRBJ2-2; TRBD2 matches at 8 bases. J was trimmed by 4 bases and V by 5 bases; bases with no gene match: 6. The CDR3 runs 15 residues. Germline CDR1 reads LNHNV; CDR2 reads YYDKDF (reference sequence).

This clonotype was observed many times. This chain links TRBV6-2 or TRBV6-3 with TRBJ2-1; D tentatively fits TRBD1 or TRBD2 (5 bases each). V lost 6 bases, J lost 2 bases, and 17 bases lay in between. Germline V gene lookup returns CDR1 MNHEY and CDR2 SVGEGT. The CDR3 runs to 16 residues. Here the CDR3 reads CASRPTGTLAYNEQFF. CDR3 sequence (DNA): TGTGCCAGCAGACCTACCGGGACGCTTGCCTACAATGAGCAGTTCTTC.

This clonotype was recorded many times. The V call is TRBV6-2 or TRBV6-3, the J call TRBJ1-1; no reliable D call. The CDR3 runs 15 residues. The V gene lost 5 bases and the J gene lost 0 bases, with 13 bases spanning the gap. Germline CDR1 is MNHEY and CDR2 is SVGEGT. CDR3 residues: CASSPLPGLNTEAFF. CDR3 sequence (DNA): TGTGCCAGCAGTCCCCTTCCGGGCTTGAACACTGAAGCTTTCTTT.

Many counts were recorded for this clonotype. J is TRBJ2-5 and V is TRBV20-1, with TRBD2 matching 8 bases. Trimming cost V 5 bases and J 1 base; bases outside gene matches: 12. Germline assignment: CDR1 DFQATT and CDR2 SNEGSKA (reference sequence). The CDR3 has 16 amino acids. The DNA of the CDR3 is TGCAGTGCTTCGGGGGGGAGAGGACCGAGCCAAGAGACCCAGTACTTC. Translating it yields CSASGGRGPSQETQYF.

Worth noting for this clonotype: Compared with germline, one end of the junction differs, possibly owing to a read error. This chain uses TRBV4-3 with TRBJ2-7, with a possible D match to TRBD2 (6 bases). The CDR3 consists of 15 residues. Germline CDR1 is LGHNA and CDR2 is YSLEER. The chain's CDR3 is CAISQERGLQSEQYF. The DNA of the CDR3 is TGCGCCATCAGCCAAGAAAGAGGACTACAAAGCGAGCAGTACTTC.

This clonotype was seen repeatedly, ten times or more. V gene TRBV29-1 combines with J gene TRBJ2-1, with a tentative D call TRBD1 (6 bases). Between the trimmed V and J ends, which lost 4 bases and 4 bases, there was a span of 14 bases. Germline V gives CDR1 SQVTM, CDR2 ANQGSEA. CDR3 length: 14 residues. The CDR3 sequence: CSVGRTDLYNEQFF. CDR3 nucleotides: TGCAGCGTTGGCCGGACAGACCTATACAATGAGCAGTTCTTC.

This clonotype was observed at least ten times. CDR3 sequence: CASSETSRVGYEQYF. CDR3 coding DNA: TGCGCCAGCAGCGAAACAAGCAGGGTTGGCTACGAGCAGTACTTC. The J gene is TRBJ2-7, the V gene TRBV4-3; weak D call: TRBD1 (5 bases). CDR3 length: 15 residues. Germline loops: CDR1 LGHNA, CDR2 YSLEER. Trimming pared 5 bases from V and 3 bases from J, leaving 17 bases between.

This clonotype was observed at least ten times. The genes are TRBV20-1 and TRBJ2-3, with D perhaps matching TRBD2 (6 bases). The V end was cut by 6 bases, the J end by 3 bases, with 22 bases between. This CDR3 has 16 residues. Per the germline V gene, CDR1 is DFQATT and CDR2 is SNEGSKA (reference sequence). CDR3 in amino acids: CSAPKTSGGLTDTQYF. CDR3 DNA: TGCAGTGCCCCCAAGACCTCCGGGGGTTTGACAGATACGCAGTATTTT.

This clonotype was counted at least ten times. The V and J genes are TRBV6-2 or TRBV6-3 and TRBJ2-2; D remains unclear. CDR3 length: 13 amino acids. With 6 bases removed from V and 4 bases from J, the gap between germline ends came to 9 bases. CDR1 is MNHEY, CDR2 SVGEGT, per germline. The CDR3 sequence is CASSLIRTGELFF. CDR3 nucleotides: TGTGCCAGCAGCCTAATACGCACCGGGGAGCTGTTTTTT.

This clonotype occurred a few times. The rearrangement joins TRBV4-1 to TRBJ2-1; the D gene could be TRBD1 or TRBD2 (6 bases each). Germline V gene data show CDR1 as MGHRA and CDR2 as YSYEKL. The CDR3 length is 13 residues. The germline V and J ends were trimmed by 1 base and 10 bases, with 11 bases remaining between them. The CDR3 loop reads CASSQGGAGEQFF. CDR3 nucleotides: TGCGCCAGCAGCCAAGGGGGGGCAGGGGAGCAGTTCTTC.

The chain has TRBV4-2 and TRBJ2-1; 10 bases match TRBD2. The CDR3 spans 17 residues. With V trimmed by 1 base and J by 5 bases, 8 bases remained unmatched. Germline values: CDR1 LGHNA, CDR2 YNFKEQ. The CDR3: CASSQVMASGRNNEQFF. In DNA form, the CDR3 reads TGTGCCAGCAGCCAAGTTATGGCTAGCGGGAGAAACAATGAGCAGTTCTTC.

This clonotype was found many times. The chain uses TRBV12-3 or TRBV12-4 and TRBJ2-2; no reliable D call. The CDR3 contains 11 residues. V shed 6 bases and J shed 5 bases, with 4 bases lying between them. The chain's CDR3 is CASSRTGELFF. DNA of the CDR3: TGTGCCAGCAGCCGGACCGGGGAGCTGTTTTTT.

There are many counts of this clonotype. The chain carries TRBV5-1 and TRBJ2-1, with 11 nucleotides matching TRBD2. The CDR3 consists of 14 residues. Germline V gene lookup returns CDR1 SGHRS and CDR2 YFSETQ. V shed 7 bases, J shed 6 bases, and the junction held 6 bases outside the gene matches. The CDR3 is CASALAGVANEQFF. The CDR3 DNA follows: TGCGCCAGCGCACTAGCGGGAGTCGCCAATGAGCAGTTCTTC.

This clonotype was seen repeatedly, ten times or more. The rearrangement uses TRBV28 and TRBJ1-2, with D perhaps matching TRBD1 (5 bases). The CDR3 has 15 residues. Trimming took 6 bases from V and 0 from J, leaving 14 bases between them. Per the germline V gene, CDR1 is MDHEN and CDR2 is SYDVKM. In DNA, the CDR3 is TGTGCCAGCAGCCCGGGGCGACTCCCTAACTATGGCTACACCTTC. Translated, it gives CASSPGRLPNYGYTF.

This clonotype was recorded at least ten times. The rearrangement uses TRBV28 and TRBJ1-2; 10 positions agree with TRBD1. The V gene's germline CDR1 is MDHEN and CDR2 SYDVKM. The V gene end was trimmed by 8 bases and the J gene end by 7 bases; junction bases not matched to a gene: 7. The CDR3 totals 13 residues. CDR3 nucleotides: TGTGCCAGCGGGGACAGGGGAGTTGCTGGCTACACCTTC. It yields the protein CASGDRGVAGYTF.

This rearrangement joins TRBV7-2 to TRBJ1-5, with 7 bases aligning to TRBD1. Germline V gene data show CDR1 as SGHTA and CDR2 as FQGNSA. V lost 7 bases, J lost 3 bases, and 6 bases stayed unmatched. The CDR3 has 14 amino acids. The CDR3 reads CASTAGTVNQPQHF. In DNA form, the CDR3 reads TGTGCCAGCACCGCCGGGACAGTCAATCAGCCCCAGCATTTT.

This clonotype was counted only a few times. Here the CDR3 reads CASNTAGGPIAKNIQYF. The CDR3 bases are TGTGCCAGCAACACAGCGGGAGGACCAATAGCCAAAAACATTCAGTACTTC. The V gene is TRBV7-2, the J gene TRBJ2-4; 9 bases agree with TRBD2. Trimming cost V 7 bases and J 0 bases; bases outside gene matches: 10. The CDR3 runs to 17 residues. The V gene's germline CDR1 is SGHTA and CDR2 FQGNSA. Together with reference TRBV7-2 and TRBJ2-4, the CDR3 gives the full variable domain: GAGVSQSPSNKVTEKGKDVELRCDPISGHTALYWYRQSLGQGLEFLIYFQGNSAPDKSGLPSDRFSAERTGGSVSTLTIQRTQQEDSAVYLCASNTAGGPIAKNIQYFGAGTRLSVL.

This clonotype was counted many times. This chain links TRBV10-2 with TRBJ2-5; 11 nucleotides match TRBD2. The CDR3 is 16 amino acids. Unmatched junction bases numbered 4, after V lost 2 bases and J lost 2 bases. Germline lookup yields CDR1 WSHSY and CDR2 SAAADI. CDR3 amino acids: CASSEVTSGIQETQYF. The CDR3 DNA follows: TGCGCCAGCAGTGAGGTGACTAGCGGGATACAAGAGACCCAGTACTTC.

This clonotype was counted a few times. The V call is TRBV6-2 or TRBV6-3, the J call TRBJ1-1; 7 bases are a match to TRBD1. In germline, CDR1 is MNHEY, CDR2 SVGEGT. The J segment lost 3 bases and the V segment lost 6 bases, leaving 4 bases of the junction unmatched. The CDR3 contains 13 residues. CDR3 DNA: TGTGCCAGCAGGGCCAGGGGGGACACTGAAGCTTTCTTT. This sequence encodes CASRARGDTEAFF.

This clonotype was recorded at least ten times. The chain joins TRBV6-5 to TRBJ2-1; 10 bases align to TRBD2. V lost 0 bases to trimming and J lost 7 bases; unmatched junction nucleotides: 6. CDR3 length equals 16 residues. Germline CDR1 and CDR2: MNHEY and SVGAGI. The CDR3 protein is CASSYSRLAGSNEQFF. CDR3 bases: TGTGCCAGCAGTTACTCGAGACTAGCGGGCTCAAATGAGCAGTTCTTC.

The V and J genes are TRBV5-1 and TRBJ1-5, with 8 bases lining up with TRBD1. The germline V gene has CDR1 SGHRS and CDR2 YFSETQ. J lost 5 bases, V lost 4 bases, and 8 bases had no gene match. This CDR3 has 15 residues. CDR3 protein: CASSPGQGGDQPQHF. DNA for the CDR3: TGCGCCAGCAGCCCTGGACAGGGTGGAGATCAGCCCCAGCATTTT.

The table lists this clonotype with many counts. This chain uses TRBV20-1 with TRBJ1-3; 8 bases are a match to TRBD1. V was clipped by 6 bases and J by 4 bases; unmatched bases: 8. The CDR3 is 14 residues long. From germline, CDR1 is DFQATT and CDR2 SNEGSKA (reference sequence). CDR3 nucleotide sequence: TGCAGTGCGGTGGACAGGGTGGGAGGAAACACCATATATTTT. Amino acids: CSAVDRVGGNTIYF.